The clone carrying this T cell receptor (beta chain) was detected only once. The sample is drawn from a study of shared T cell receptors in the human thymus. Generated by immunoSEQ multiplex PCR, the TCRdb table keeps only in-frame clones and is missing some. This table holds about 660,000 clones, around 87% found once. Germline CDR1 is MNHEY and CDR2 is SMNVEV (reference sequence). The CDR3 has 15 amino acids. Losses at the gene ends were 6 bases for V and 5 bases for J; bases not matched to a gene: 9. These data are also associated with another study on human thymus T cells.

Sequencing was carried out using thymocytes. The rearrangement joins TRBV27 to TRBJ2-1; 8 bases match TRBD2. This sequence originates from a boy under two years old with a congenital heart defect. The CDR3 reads CASSLRGLEDNEQFF. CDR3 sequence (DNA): TGTGCCAGCAGCCTAAGGGGACTAGAGGACAATGAGCAGTTCTTC.